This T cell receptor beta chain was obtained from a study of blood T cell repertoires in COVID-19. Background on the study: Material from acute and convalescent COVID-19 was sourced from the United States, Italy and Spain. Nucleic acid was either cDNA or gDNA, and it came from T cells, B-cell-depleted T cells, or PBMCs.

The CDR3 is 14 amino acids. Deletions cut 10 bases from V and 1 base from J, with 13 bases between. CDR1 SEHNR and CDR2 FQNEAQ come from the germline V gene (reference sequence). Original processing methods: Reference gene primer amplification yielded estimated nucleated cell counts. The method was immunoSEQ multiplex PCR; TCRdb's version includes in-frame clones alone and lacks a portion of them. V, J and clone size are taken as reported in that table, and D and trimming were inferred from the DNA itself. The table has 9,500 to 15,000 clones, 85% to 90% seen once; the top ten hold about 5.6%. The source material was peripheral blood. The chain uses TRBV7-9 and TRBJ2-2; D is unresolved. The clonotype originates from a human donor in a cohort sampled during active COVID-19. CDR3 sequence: CATRRYRNTGELFF. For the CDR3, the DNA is TGTGCCACCCGACGATACAGGAACACCGGGGAGCTGTTTTTT.